Below are 31 T cell receptor beta chains sequenced from a single sample in a study of beta chain features in type 1 diabetes listed by TCRdb under 2018. The library was prepared using the immunoSEQ multiplex PCR assay. The entire isolated RNA was reverse transcribed using the High Capacity cDNA Reverse Transcription Kit, and thus expressed TCRB transcripts were sequenced. This immuneACCESS table, as held by TCRdb, lists in-frame sequences with V and J called but not all clones. Of the missing ones, under half trace to an unresolved V gene in checked studies; the others have no known cause. For this sample there are about 350,000 clones; roughly 21% appear just once. Around 0.044% of the sample comes from the top ten. Sequencing used naive CD4+ T cells from blood. The label giving this sample's cell subset or site can be read as: true naive CD4+ T cells. The source of these receptors is a young woman in good health.

This clone was picked up a small number of times. V is TRBV28 and J is TRBJ2-7, with 7 bases lining up with TRBD1. The length of the CDR3 is 13 residues. The ends lost 6 bases at V and 2 bases at J; junction bases unmatched: 4. Germline V gives CDR1 MDHEN, CDR2 SYDVKM. Here the CDR3 DNA reads TGTGCCAGCAGGTCGGGACAGACCTACGAGCAGTACTTC. Translated: CASRSGQTYEQYF.

V usage is TRBV18 and J usage is TRBJ2-3, with 8 nucleotides matching TRBD1. The ends lost 3 bases at V and 3 bases at J; junction bases unmatched: 5. CDR1 KGHSH and CDR2 LQKENI come from the germline V gene. This CDR3 has 15 amino acids. CDR3 in DNA: TGTGCCAGCTCACCCGGCGGACAGGGAACAGATACGCAGTATTTT. Translating it yields CASSPGGQGTDTQYF.

The rearrangement uses TRBV7-6 and TRBJ2-7, with 11 bases fitting TRBD2. Germline CDR1 and CDR2: SGHVS and FNYEAQ. The CDR3 contains 15 residues. Trimming removed 4 bases from V and 7 bases from J; junction bases left unmatched: 9. CDR3 nucleotide sequence: TGTGCCAGCAGCTCAGGACTAGCGGGCCCGAGGGAGCAGTACTTC. It translates to CASSSGLAGPREQYF.

This clone came up a few times. The chain links TRBV25-1 to TRBJ1-2, with 8 bases identical to TRBD1. V lost 2 bases and J lost 5; bases outside the gene matches: 7. Germline lookup yields CDR1 MGHDK and CDR2 SYGVNS. The CDR3 totals 15 residues. The CDR3 protein is CASSERDRSRYGYTF. CDR3 nucleotide sequence: TGTGCCAGCAGTGAAAGGGACAGGTCCCGGTATGGCTACACCTTC.

This chain links TRBV25-1 with TRBJ2-5; possibly TRBD1 for D (6 bases). Between the trimmed V and J ends, which lost 3 bases and 4 bases, there was a span of 18 bases. Germline assignment: CDR1 MGHDK and CDR2 SYGVNS. There are 16 residues in the CDR3. Here the CDR3 reads CASSDPLGTTRETQYF. The CDR3 DNA sequence: TGTGCCAGCAGTGACCCACTCGGGACAACTCGAGAGACCCAGTACTTC.

This chain links TRBV25-1 with TRBJ2-3, with a weak D call TRBD2 (6 bases). This CDR3 has 16 amino acids. V lost 1 base and J lost 4, with 15 bases in between. CDR1 and CDR2 from the germline V gene are MGHDK and SYGVNS. The CDR3 is CASSEFSGGAPDTQYF. CDR3 DNA: TGTGCCAGCAGTGAATTTAGCGGCGGGGCCCCAGATACGCAGTATTTT.

The chain carries TRBV2 and TRBJ1-1, with D possibly matching TRBD1 (6 bases). V was shortened by 6 bases and J by 1 base, with 12 bases between the two germline ends. CDR1 and CDR2 from the germline V gene are SNHLY and FYNNEI. The CDR3 has 14 residues. The CDR3 region is CASRRGAWNTEAFF. CDR3 DNA sequence: TGTGCCAGCAGGCGGGGGGCGTGGAACACTGAAGCTTTCTTT. Supplemented by reference TRBV2 and TRBJ1-1, the full variable domain reads EPEVTQTPSHQVTQMGQEVILRCVPISNHLYFYWYRQILGQKVEFLVSFYNNEISEKSEIFDDQFSVERPDGSNFTLKIRSTKLEDSAMYFCASRRGAWNTEAFFGQGTRLTVV.

This chain joins TRBV4-1 and TRBJ2-7, with 9 bases that match TRBD1. Per the germline V gene, CDR1 is MGHRA and CDR2 is YSYEKL. The CDR3 contains 15 residues. V shed 3 bases and J 4 bases; nucleotides not matched to a gene: 7. The CDR3 nucleotides read TGCGCCAGCAGCCATCCGGGACAGGGTTTGTACGAGCAGTACTTC. This translates into CASSHPGQGLYEQYF.

This clone was recorded many times. The rearrangement links TRBV28 to TRBJ2-1; 8 nucleotides line up with TRBD2. This CDR3 region has 16 residues. Per germline, CDR1 MDHEN and CDR2 SYDVKM. Trimming at V came to 1 base and at J to 2 bases, leaving 4 bases not matched to a gene. CDR3: CASSLSNGRAYNEQFF. CDR3 bases: TGTGCCAGCAGTTTATCTAACGGGAGGGCCTACAATGAGCAGTTCTTC.

The chain couples TRBV19 to TRBJ2-7; 7 bases align to TRBD1. V trimming: 6 bases; J trimming: 2 bases; junction bases outside the gene matches: 10. The CDR3 totals 15 residues. Germline lookup yields CDR1 LNHDA and CDR2 SQIVND (reference sequence). CDR3 sequence reads: CASRMSGTAPYEQYF. The CDR3 coding sequence is TGTGCCAGTAGGATGAGTGGGACAGCCCCCTACGAGCAGTACTTC. Complete variable domain (other parts from reference TRBV19 and TRBJ2-7): DGGITQSPKYLFRKEGQNVTLSCEQNLNHDAMYWYRQDPGQGLRLIYYSQIVNDFQKGDIAEGYSVSREKKESFPLTVTSAQKNPTAFYLCASRMSGTAPYEQYFGPGTRLTVT.

The sample holds a few counts of this clone. The genes are TRBV4-1 and TRBJ2-7; possibly TRBD2 for D (5 bases). The CDR3 contains 13 residues. The germline V gene has CDR1 MGHRA and CDR2 YSYEKL. Trimming took 4 bases from V and 2 from J, leaving 9 bases between them. CDR3 sequence reads: CASSLPGTYEQYF. For the CDR3, the DNA is TGCGCCAGCAGCCTTCCGGGGACCTACGAGCAGTACTTC.

The chain employs TRBV25-1 and TRBJ2-5, with a tentative D call TRBD1 (6 bases). The germline V and J ends were trimmed by 6 bases and 1 base, with 18 bases remaining between them. CDR3 length: 16 amino acids. Germline V gene lookup returns CDR1 MGHDK and CDR2 SYGVNS. The CDR3 loop is CASSNLRGSPQETQYF. The CDR3 bases are TGTGCCAGCAGCAACCTTAGGGGGTCTCCCCAAGAGACCCAGTACTTC. Complete variable domain (other parts from reference TRBV25-1 and TRBJ2-5): EADIYQTPRYLVIGTGKKITLECSQTMGHDKMYWYQQDPGMELHLIHYSYGVNSTEKGDLSSESTVSRIRTEHFPLTLESARPSHTSQYLCASSNLRGSPQETQYFGPGTRLLVL.

The CDR3 nucleotides read TGTGCCAGCAGTTACATAACAGGGACATATGGCTACACCTTC. Protein sequence: CASSYITGTYGYTF. The rearrangement links TRBV6-5 to TRBJ1-2; D perhaps matches TRBD1 (6 bases). This CDR3 is 14 amino acids long. CDR1 and CDR2 from the germline V gene are MNHEY and SVGAGI. V was clipped by 2 bases and J by 5 bases, with 12 bases between them.

This clone came up once. This sequence joins TRBV4-2 and TRBJ2-2; no definite D call. V lost 1 base and J 4 bases, leaving 7 bases between the germline ends. The CDR3 consists of 14 residues. Looked up from germline, CDR1 is LGHNA and CDR2 is YNFKEQ. The CDR3 coding sequence is TGTGCCAGCAGCCAAGGCCGAGTCACCGGGGAGCTGTTTTTT. It is translated as CASSQGRVTGELFF.

The V and J genes are TRBV19 and TRBJ2-7, with D tentatively TRBD2 (6 bases). V dropped 5 bases and J dropped 0 bases, with 11 bases sitting between them. CDR1 and CDR2 from the germline V gene are LNHDA and SQIVND (reference sequence). CDR3 size: 14 residues. The CDR3 is CASSPWTNSYEQYF. The CDR3 DNA sequence: TGTGCCAGTAGTCCTTGGACTAACTCCTACGAGCAGTACTTC.

There are a few counts of this clone. This chain links TRBV2 with TRBJ2-7; tentatively, D is TRBD2 (6 bases). V was shortened by 11 bases and J by 0 bases, with 8 bases between the two germline ends. Germline V gene lookup returns CDR1 SNHLY and CDR2 FYNNEI. The length of the CDR3 is 11 residues. CDR3 nucleotides: TGTGCCGGCGGGGTCTCCTACGAGCAGTACTTC. This encodes CAGGVSYEQYF.

This sequence joins TRBV4-2 and TRBJ2-1, with a weak D call TRBD1 (5 bases). The V end lost 1 base, the J end lost 6 bases, and 7 bases lay between the germline ends. This CDR3 is built from 13 residues. Germline assignment: CDR1 LGHNA and CDR2 YNFKEQ. CDR3 nucleotide sequence: TGTGCCAGCAGCCAAGGTGACAGCAATGAGCAGTTCTTC. As protein: CASSQGDSNEQFF.

This chain links TRBV4-3 with TRBJ2-1; 11 bases align to TRBD2. This CDR3 has 14 amino acids. From germline, CDR1 is LGHNA and CDR2 YSLEER. V lost 3 bases, J lost 9 bases, and 4 bases stayed unmatched. The CDR3: CASSHGSGGAEQFF. CDR3 bases: TGCGCCAGCAGCCACGGTAGCGGGGGGGCTGAGCAGTTCTTC.

This clone came up a few times. The V gene is TRBV7-9, the J gene TRBJ2-7; 9 positions match TRBD2. The CDR3 length is 15 residues. After removal of 2 bases from V and 6 bases from J, the junction contained 8 bases not matched to a gene. The V gene's germline CDR1 is SEHNR and CDR2 FQNEAQ (reference sequence). The CDR3 bases are TGTGCCAGCAGCTTACTGGGTAGCGGGAGATTCGAGCAGTACTTC. As protein: CASSLLGSGRFEQYF.

This rearrangement joins TRBV6-1 to TRBJ2-2; D ambiguous. Germline CDR1 is MNHNS and CDR2 is SASEGT. This CDR3 has 14 amino acids. The V and J ends lost 7 bases and 4 bases respectively, with 13 bases between them. CDR3 coding DNA: TGTGCCAGCAAGACCCAGACGGGCACCGGGGAGCTGTTTTTT. It translates to CASKTQTGTGELFF.

The CDR3 coding sequence is TGTGCCAGCAGCCCAAACAGGGGAATCAGGAACATTCAGTACTTC. Its protein product is CASSPNRGIRNIQYF. The chain employs TRBV5-4 and TRBJ2-4, with 7 positions matching TRBD1. The length of the CDR3 is 15 residues. CDR1 SGHNT and CDR2 YYREEE come from the germline V gene (reference sequence). J gave up 7 bases and V 4 bases, and 11 bases lay outside the gene matches.

The rearrangement uses TRBV19 and TRBJ2-5; 9 nucleotides match TRBD2. This CDR3 contains 14 residues. The germline V gene encodes CDR1 LNHDA and CDR2 SQIVND (reference sequence). Trimming at V came to 6 bases and at J to 6 bases, leaving 8 bases not matched to a gene. CDR3 coding DNA: TGTGCCAGTAGGATTAGCGGGAGTGGAAAGACCCAGTACTTC. Translated: CASRISGSGKTQYF.

This clone occurred a few times. The chain uses TRBV7-2 and TRBJ2-7; D is perhaps TRBD2 (7 bases). The CDR3 consists of 15 residues. Looked up from germline, CDR1 is SGHTA and CDR2 is FQGNSA. Trimming cost V 5 bases and J 0 bases, with 14 bases left between them. The CDR3 spells CASSPEGGNSYEQYF. CDR3 nucleotides: TGTGCCAGCAGCCCCGAGGGGGGGAACTCCTACGAGCAGTACTTC. Looking up the rest from reference TRBV7-2 and TRBJ2-7 gives the full variable domain: GAGVSQSPSNKVTEKGKDVELRCDPISGHTALYWYRQSLGQGLEFLIYFQGNSAPDKSGLPSDRFSAERTGGSVSTLTIQRTQQEDSAVYLCASSPEGGNSYEQYFGPGTRLTVT.

This chain uses TRBV7-9 with TRBJ1-1, with D perhaps TRBD1 (6 bases). CDR1 is SEHNR, CDR2 FQNEAQ, per germline (reference sequence). Trimming removed 2 bases at V and 6 bases at J, with 25 bases between. The CDR3 runs to 18 residues. CDR3 sequence reads: CASSLIGSRGTPVPEAFF. The CDR3 DNA reads as TGTGCCAGCAGCTTAATTGGGTCTAGGGGGACCCCGGTCCCTGAAGCTTTCTTT.

This clone has more than one count but fewer than ten. This sequence joins TRBV7-9 and TRBJ2-3, with 7 bases aligning to TRBD1. J gave up 3 bases and V 4 bases, and 4 bases lay outside the gene matches. From germline, CDR1 is SEHNR and CDR2 FQNEAQ (reference sequence). The CDR3 is 14 amino acids. The CDR3 loop is CASSSTGVTDTQYF. DNA of the CDR3: TGTGCCAGCAGCTCTACAGGGGTGACAGATACGCAGTATTTT. Drawing the rest from reference TRBV7-9 and TRBJ2-3, the complete variable domain is DTGVSQNPRHKITKRGQNVTFRCDPISEHNRLYWYRQTLGQGPEFLTYFQNEAQLEKSRLLSDRFSAERPKGSFSTLEIQRTEQGDSAMYLCASSSTGVTDTQYFGPGTRLTVL.

This rearrangement joins TRBV9 to TRBJ1-3; tentatively, D is TRBD1 (5 bases). Trimming pared 0 bases from V and 2 bases from J, leaving 6 bases between. The CDR3 extends over 14 amino acids. Germline assignment: CDR1 SGDLS and CDR2 YYNGEE. The CDR3 sequence: CASSVGGAGNTIYF. CDR3 coding DNA: TGTGCCAGCAGCGTAGGGGGGGCTGGAAACACCATATATTTT.

The table lists this clone with a few counts. V gene TRBV7-9 combines with J gene TRBJ2-3; 7 bases are a match to TRBD2. Looked up from germline, CDR1 is SEHNR and CDR2 is FQNEAQ (reference sequence). The CDR3 has 15 amino acids. V trimming: 1 base; J trimming: 1 base; junction bases outside the gene matches: 2. CDR3 nucleotides: TGTGCCAGCAGCTTAGGAACTAGCGGCACAGATACGCAGTATTTT. The encoded protein is CASSLGTSGTDTQYF.

For this clone: The sample contains more than one DNA sequence encoding this CDR3. The V gene is TRBV5-4, the J gene TRBJ2-1, with 8 bases fitting TRBD2. Germline V gives CDR1 SGHNT, CDR2 YYREEE (reference sequence). The CDR3 loop spans 15 amino acids. V was pared by 1 base and J by 2 bases, with 2 bases of the junction left unmatched. Written as DNA, the CDR3 is TGTGCCAGCAGCTTGAGAGCGGGGGCCTACAATGAGCAGTTCTTC. Translating it yields CASSLRAGAYNEQFF.

This clone was seen more than once but under ten times. The chain is built from TRBV11-2 and TRBJ2-7, with 10 bases that match TRBD2. This CDR3 is 16 amino acids long. The junction had 11 bases not matched to a gene; V was cut back by 5 bases and J by 4 bases. Germline V lookup: CDR1 SGHAT, CDR2 FQNNGV. DNA of the CDR3: TGTGCCAGCAGCCCGATTAGCGGGAGGCGCCTATACGAGCAGTACTTC. Translation gives CASSPISGRRLYEQYF.

V usage is TRBV10-3 and J usage is TRBJ1-1; D gene ambiguous. Germline values: CDR1 ENHRY, CDR2 SYGVKD. This CDR3 region has 12 residues. V was shortened by 6 bases and J by 11 bases, with 16 bases between the two germline ends. The CDR3 region has the DNA TGTGCCATCAGGGCTGAGGGCTCTCTGGCTTTCTTT. Residues: CAIRAEGSLAFF.

This clone was counted only a few times. The rearrangement uses TRBV9 and TRBJ1-1; the D is unclear. The CDR3 spans 14 residues. V lost 0 bases to trimming and J lost 4 bases, with 10 bases between them. The germline V gene has CDR1 SGDLS and CDR2 YYNGEE. The CDR3 is CASSVVLTPTEAFF. In nucleotides, the CDR3 is TGTGCCAGCAGCGTAGTACTCACCCCCACTGAAGCTTTCTTT.